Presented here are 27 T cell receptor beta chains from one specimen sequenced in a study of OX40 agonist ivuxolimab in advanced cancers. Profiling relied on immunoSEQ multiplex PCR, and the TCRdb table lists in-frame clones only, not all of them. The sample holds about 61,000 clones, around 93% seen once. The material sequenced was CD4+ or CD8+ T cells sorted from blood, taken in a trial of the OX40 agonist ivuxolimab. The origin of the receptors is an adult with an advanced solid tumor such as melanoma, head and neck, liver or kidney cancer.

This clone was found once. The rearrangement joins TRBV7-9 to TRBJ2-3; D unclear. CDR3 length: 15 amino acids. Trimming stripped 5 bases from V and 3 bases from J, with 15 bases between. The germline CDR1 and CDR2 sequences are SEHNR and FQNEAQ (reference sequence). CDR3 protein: CASSTPIWGTDTQYF. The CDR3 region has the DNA TGTGCCAGCAGCACCCCTATCTGGGGTACAGATACGCAGTATTTT. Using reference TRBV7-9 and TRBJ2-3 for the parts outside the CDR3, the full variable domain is DTGVSQNPRHKITKRGQNVTFRCDPISEHNRLYWYRQTLGQGPEFLTYFQNEAQLEKSRLLSDRFSAERPKGSFSTLEIQRTEQGDSAMYLCASSTPIWGTDTQYFGPGTRLTVL.

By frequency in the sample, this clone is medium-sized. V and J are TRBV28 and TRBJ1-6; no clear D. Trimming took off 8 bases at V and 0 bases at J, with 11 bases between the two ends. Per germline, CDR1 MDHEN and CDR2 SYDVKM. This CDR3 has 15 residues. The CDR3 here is CASHKGSSYNSPLHF. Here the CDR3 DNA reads TGTGCCAGCCATAAAGGGAGCTCCTATAATTCACCCCTCCACTTT.

The chain's CDR3 is CASSMGLGLAGETQYF. CDR3 nucleotides: TGTGCCAGCAGTATGGGGCTAGGACTAGCGGGAGAGACCCAGTACTTC. This chain links TRBV9 with TRBJ2-5; 11 bases agree with TRBD2. This CDR3 has 16 residues. Germline trimming cut 5 bases from V and 4 bases from J; bases unmatched to any gene: 10. Germline CDR1 and CDR2: SGDLS and YYNGEE.

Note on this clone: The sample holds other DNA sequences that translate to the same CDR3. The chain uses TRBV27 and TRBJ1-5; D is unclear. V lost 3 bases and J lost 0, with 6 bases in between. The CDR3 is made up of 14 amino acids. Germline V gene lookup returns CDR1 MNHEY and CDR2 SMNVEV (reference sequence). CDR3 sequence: CASSFSGSNQPQHF. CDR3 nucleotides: TGTGCCAGCAGTTTCTCGGGTAGCAATCAGCCCCAGCATTTT.

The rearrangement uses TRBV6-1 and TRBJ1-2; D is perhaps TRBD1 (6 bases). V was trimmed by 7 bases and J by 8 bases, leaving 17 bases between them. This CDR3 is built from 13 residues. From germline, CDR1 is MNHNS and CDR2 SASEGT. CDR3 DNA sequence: TGTGCCAGCACCGAGAAGGGGGAATGGGGCTACACCTTC. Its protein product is CASTEKGEWGYTF.

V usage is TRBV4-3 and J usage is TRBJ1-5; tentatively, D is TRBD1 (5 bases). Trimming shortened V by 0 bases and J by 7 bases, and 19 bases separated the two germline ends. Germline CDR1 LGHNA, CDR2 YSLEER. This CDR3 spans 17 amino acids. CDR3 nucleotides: TGCGCCAGCAGCCAAGATGCTTGGCAGGGCCCTAAGCAGCCCCAGCATTTT. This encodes CASSQDAWQGPKQPQHF.

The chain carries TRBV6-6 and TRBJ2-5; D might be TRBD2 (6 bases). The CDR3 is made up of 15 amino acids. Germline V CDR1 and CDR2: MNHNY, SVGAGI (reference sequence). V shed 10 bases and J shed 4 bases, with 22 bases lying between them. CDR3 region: CATLGGDQGPETQYF. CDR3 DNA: TGTGCCACCCTCGGGGGAGATCAGGGTCCAGAGACCCAGTACTTC.

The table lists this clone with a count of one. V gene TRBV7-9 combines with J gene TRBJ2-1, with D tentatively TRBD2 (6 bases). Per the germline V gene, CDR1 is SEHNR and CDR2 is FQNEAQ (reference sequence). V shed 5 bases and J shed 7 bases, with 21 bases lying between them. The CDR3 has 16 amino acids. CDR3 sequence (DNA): TGTGCCAGCAGCCCCCTTGTCGGGAGAGCTAGGAATGAGCAGTTCTTC. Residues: CASSPLVGRARNEQFF.

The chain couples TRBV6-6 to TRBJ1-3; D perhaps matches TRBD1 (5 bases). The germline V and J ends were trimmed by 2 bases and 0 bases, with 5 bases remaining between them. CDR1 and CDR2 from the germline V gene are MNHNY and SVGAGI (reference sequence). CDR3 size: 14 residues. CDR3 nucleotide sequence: TGTGCCAGCAGTTACGGGGGCTCTGGAAACACCATATATTTT. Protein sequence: CASSYGGSGNTIYF.

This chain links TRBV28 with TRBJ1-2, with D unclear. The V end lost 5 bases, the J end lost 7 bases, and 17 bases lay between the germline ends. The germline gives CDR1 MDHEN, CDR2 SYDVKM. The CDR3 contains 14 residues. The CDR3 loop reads CASSPLTKRSGYTF. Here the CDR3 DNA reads TGTGCCAGCAGTCCCCTGACCAAGCGCTCTGGCTACACCTTC.

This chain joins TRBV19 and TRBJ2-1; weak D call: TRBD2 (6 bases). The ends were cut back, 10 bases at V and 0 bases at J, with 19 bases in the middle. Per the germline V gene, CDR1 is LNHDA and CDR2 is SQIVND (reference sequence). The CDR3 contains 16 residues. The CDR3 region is CATRPFTGSSYNEQFF. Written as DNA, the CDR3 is TGTGCCACCCGGCCATTCACCGGGAGCTCCTACAATGAGCAGTTCTTC.

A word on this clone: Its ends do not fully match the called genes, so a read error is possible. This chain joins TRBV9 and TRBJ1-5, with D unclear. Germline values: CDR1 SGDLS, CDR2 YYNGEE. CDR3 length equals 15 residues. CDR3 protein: CASSVGKDSNQPQQF. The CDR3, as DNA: TGTGCCAGCAGCGTAGGTAAGGATAGCAATCAGCCCCAGCAGTTT.

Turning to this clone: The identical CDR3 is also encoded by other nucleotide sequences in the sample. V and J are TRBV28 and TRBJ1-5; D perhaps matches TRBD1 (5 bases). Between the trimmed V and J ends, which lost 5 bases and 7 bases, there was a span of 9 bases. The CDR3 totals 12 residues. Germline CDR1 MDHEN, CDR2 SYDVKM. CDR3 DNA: TGTGCCAGCAGTCCCTGGGGGCAGCCCCAGCATTTT. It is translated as CASSPWGQPQHF.

CDR3 sequence (DNA): TGTGCCAGTAGTATAGCCCCCTGGGACTATGGCTACACCTTC. This codes for CASSIAPWDYGYTF. The rearrangement links TRBV19 to TRBJ1-2; D call uncertain. This CDR3 is built from 14 residues. In germline, CDR1 is LNHDA, CDR2 SQIVND (reference sequence). V was clipped by 1 base and J by 3 bases, with 9 bases between them.

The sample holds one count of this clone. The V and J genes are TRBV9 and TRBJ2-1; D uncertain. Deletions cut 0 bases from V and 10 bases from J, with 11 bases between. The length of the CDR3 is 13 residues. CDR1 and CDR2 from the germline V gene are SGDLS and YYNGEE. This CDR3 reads CASSVGMFPEQFF. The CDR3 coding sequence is TGTGCCAGCAGCGTAGGTATGTTCCCAGAGCAGTTCTTC.

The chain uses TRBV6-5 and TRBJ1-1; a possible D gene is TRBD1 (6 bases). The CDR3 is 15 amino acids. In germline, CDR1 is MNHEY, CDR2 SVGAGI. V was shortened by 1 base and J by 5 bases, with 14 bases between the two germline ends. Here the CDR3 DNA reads TGTGCCAGCAGTTACTTACCGGGAGGGGGGACTGAAGCTTTCTTT. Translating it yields CASSYLPGGGTEAFF.

CDR3 nucleotides: TGCGCCAGCAGCCAAGATCACAGGGCGGGCAATTCACCCCTCCACTTT. It yields the protein CASSQDHRAGNSPLHF. The chain couples TRBV4-1 to TRBJ1-6, with a possible D match to TRBD1 (6 bases). The CDR3 runs 16 residues. Per the germline V gene, CDR1 is MGHRA and CDR2 is YSYEKL. Trimming pared 0 bases from V and 7 bases from J, leaving 13 bases between.

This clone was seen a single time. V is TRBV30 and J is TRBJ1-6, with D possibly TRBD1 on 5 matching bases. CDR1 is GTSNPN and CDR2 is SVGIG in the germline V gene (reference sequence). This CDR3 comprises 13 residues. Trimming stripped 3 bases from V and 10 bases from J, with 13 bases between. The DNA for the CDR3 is TGTGCCTGGAGCGTGCAGGGTGAATCACCCCTCCACTTT. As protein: CAWSVQGESPLHF.

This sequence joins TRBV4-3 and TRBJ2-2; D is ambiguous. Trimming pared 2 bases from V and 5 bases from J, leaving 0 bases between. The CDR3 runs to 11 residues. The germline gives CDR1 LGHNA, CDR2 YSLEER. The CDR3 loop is CASSQTGELFF. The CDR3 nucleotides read TGCGCCAGCAGCCAAACCGGGGAGCTGTTTTTT.

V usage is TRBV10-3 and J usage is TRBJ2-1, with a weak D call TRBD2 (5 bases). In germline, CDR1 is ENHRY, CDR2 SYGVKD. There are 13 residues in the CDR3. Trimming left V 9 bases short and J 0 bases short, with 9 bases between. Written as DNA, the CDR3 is TGTGCCATTACTAGAAGCTCCTACAATGAGCAGTTCTTC. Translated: CAITRSSYNEQFF.

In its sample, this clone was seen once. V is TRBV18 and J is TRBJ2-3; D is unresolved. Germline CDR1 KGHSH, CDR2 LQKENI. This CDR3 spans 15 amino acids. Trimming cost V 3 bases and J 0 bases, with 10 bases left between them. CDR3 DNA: TGTGCCAGCTCACCGTACAAAACTAGCACAGATACGCAGTATTTT. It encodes CASSPYKTSTDTQYF.

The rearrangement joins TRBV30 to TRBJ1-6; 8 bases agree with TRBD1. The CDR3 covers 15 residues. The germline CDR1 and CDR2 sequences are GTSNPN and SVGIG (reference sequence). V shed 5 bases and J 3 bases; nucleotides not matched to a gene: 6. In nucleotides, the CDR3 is TGTGCCTGGGAGACAGGGGAGAACTATAATTCACCCCTCCACTTT. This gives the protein CAWETGENYNSPLHF. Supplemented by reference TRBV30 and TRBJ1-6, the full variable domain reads SQTIHQWPATLVQPVGSPLSLECTVEGTSNPNLYWYRQAAGRGLQLLFYSVGIGQISSEVPQNLSASRPQDRQFILSSKKLLLSDSGFYLCAWETGENYNSPLHFGNGTRLTVT.

The CDR3, as DNA: TGTGCCAGCAGTTTTCCGGGGGCTAACTATGGCTACACCTTC. This encodes CASSFPGANYGYTF. The rearrangement links TRBV28 to TRBJ1-2, with D perhaps TRBD1 (5 bases). Germline assignment: CDR1 MDHEN and CDR2 SYDVKM. The V end was cut by 3 bases, the J end by 0 bases, with 8 bases between. This CDR3 region has 14 residues.

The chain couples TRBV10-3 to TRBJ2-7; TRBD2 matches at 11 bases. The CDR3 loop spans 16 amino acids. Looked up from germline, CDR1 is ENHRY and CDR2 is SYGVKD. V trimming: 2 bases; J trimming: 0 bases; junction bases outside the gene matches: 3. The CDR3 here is CAISEALAGGSYEQYF. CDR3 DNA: TGTGCCATCAGTGAGGCCCTAGCGGGGGGCTCCTACGAGCAGTACTTC.

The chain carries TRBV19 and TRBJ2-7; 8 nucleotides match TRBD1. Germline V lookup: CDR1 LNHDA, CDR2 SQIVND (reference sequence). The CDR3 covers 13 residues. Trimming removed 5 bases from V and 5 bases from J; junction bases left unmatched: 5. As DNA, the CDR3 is TGTGCCAGTAGTTGGCAGGGGGCCCACGAGCAGTACTTC. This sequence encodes CASSWQGAHEQYF.

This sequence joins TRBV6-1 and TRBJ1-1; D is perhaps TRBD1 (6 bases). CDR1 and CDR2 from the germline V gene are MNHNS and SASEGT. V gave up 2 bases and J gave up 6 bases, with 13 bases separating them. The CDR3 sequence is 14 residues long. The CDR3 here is CASSEPGALPEAFF. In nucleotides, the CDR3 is TGTGCCAGCAGTGAACCGGGGGCGCTTCCTGAAGCTTTCTTT.

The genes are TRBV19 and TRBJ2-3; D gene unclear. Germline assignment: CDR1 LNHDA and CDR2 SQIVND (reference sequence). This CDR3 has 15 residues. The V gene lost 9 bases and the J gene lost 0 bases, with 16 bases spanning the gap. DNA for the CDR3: TGTGCCAGGAACCCAGCCTGGGCTAGCACAGATACGCAGTATTTT. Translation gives CARNPAWASTDTQYF.